This entry lists 24 T cell receptor beta chains sequenced from one sample in a study of T cell clones after liver transplantation. Using immunoSEQ multiplex PCR, the repertoire was profiled, and TCRdb retains in-frame clones only, with some absent. This sample has roughly 70,000 clones, with 75% to 85% found just once. The input for sequencing was CD4+ T cells from blood, taken before liver transplant. These receptors were collected from a human donor who received a liver transplant.

V and J are TRBV28 and TRBJ2-4; D may be TRBD1 or TRBD2 (5 bases each). The CDR3 is 16 residues long. Between the trimmed V and J ends, which lost 4 bases and 6 bases, there was a span of 19 bases. Germline V gene lookup returns CDR1 MDHEN and CDR2 SYDVKM. CDR3 bases: TGTGCCAGCAGTTCAATAGTGGGGACCCCAAGAAACATTCAGTACTTC. It specifies CASSSIVGTPRNIQYF. The full variable domain, rest sourced from reference TRBV28 and TRBJ2-4, is DVKVTQSSRYLVKRTGEKVFLECVQDMDHENMFWYRQDPGLGLRLIYFSYDVKMKEKGDIPEGYSVSREKKERFSLILESASTNQTSMYLCASSSIVGTPRNIQYFGAGTRLSVL.

The chain links TRBV7-3 to TRBJ2-7; 11 nucleotides match TRBD2. V was clipped by 7 bases and J by 6 bases; unmatched bases: 20. Looked up from germline, CDR1 is SGHTA and CDR2 is FQGTGA. CDR3 length: 18 amino acids. CDR3 nucleotide sequence: TGTGCCAGCATCCTCGCCCATTCTTCTAGCGGGAGGTGCTTCGAGCAGTACTTC. Its translation: CASILAHSSSGRCFEQYF.

The V gene is TRBV4-2, the J gene TRBJ2-3; 11 bases map to TRBD2. The CDR3 is 15 amino acids. Unmatched junction bases numbered 3, after V lost 4 bases and J lost 3 bases. The germline V gene encodes CDR1 LGHNA and CDR2 YNFKEQ. The CDR3 region has the DNA TGTGCCAGCAGCCTTACTAGCGGGAGTACAGATACGCAGTATTTT. This encodes CASSLTSGSTDTQYF.

The chain couples TRBV5-1 to TRBJ2-1, with TRBD2 matching over 10 bases. The CDR3 is made up of 14 amino acids. Germline CDR1 SGHRS, CDR2 YFSETQ. Trimming took 4 bases from V and 3 from J; bases not matched to a gene: 1. The CDR3 here is CASSRTSGYNEQFF. In DNA form, the CDR3 reads TGCGCCAGCAGCCGGACTAGCGGCTACAATGAGCAGTTCTTC.

This rearrangement joins TRBV28 to TRBJ2-5, with a tentative D call TRBD1 (6 bases). Germline V lookup: CDR1 MDHEN, CDR2 SYDVKM. There are 14 residues in the CDR3. The V end lost 5 bases, the J end lost 4 bases, and 14 bases lay between the germline ends. CDR3 nucleotides: TGTGCCAGCAGTCGAGGTCTACAGGGAGAGACCCAGTACTTC. Its translation: CASSRGLQGETQYF.

This chain uses TRBV30 with TRBJ2-7, with D possibly being TRBD1 or TRBD2 (5 bases each). V dropped 1 base and J dropped 0 bases, with 28 bases sitting between them. CDR1 is GTSNPN and CDR2 is SVGIG in the germline V gene (reference sequence). CDR3 length: 20 amino acids. CDR3 sequence: CAWSANLGRQNLFLSYEQYF. CDR3 bases: TGTGCCTGGAGTGCAAACTTGGGACGACAGAACCTATTCCTCTCCTACGAGCAGTACTTC.

This clone was seen once. The rearrangement joins TRBV7-1 to TRBJ2-2; the D gene is possibly TRBD2 (5 bases). TRBV7-1 falls under the ORF class, with uncertain function. The CDR3 is 15 amino acids. The V gene lost 4 bases and the J gene lost 8 bases, with 17 bases spanning the gap. CDR3 DNA: TGTGCCAGCAGCTTAGCCAGAGAGAGGGTAGGGGAGCTGTTTTTT. Residues: CASSLARERVGELFF.

Within the sample, this clone is medium-sized. The chain employs TRBV18 and TRBJ1-4; D unclear. Per the germline V gene, CDR1 is KGHSH and CDR2 is LQKENI. The CDR3 has 13 residues. The V gene lost 2 bases and the J gene lost 7 bases, with 8 bases spanning the gap. CDR3 region: CASSPEQGEKLFF. CDR3 nucleotides: TGTGCCAGCTCACCAGAGCAAGGTGAAAAACTGTTTTTT.

This clone showed up just a few times. This chain joins TRBV5-1 and TRBJ1-1; unclear D gene. Trimming removed 2 bases at V and 4 bases at J, with 9 bases between. The germline gives CDR1 SGHRS, CDR2 YFSETQ. The CDR3 loop spans 13 amino acids. The CDR3 region has the DNA TGCGCCAGCAGCTTAGGTCAGCCCACTGAAGCTTTCTTT. This encodes CASSLGQPTEAFF.

The chain links TRBV5-1 to TRBJ1-5; D is ambiguous. Trimming took off 10 bases at V and 0 bases at J, with 17 bases between the two ends. Germline loops: CDR1 SGHRS, CDR2 YFSETQ. CDR3 length: 15 residues. The CDR3 DNA reads TGCGCCGCCCCCCTGGGCACTTATAGCAATCAGCCCCAGCATTTT. It translates to CAAPLGTYSNQPQHF.

There are a few counts of this clone. The chain combines TRBV7-2 with TRBJ2-2; D remains unclear. CDR1 SGHTA and CDR2 FQGNSA come from the germline V gene. The length of the CDR3 is 13 residues. V shed 2 bases and J shed 6 bases, with 7 bases lying between them. The CDR3 region is CASSLNMAGELFF. The CDR3 DNA is TGTGCCAGCAGCTTAAATATGGCCGGGGAGCTGTTTTTT.

The chain has TRBV7-6 and TRBJ1-2; D is perhaps TRBD1 (5 bases). Germline values: CDR1 SGHVS, CDR2 FNYEAQ. The CDR3 runs 13 residues. The V and J ends lost 4 bases and 4 bases respectively, with 10 bases between them. The CDR3: CASSSPGGYGYTF. The CDR3 DNA reads TGTGCCAGCAGCTCTCCGGGGGGCTATGGCTACACCTTC.

This chain links TRBV5-5 with TRBJ1-1; D is ambiguous. Per the germline V gene, CDR1 is SGHKS and CDR2 is YYEKEE (reference sequence). CDR3 length: 14 amino acids. Between the trimmed V and J ends, which lost 1 base and 5 bases, there was a span of 12 bases. DNA of the CDR3: TGTGCCAGCAGCTTGTGGGCAGGCGGTACTGAAGCTTTCTTT. Protein product: CASSLWAGGTEAFF.

The V gene is TRBV5-1, the J gene TRBJ1-2; tentative D call: TRBD1 (5 bases). The V end lost 4 bases, the J end lost 4 bases, and 14 bases lay between the germline ends. Germline values: CDR1 SGHRS, CDR2 YFSETQ. This CDR3 has 14 amino acids. The CDR3 sequence: CASSPGEGIYGYTF. DNA for the CDR3: TGCGCCAGCAGCCCGGGGGAGGGGATCTATGGCTACACCTTC.

This rearrangement joins TRBV28 to TRBJ1-3; 7 bases fit TRBD1. CDR3 length equals 14 residues. CDR1 and CDR2 (germline): MDHEN, SYDVKM. V gave up 7 bases and J gave up 4 bases; unmatched junction bases: 7. The CDR3 loop reads CASNTQGGGNTIYF. The CDR3 DNA follows: TGTGCCAGCAACACTCAGGGGGGCGGAAACACCATATATTTT.

The genes are TRBV5-4 and TRBJ1-5; D not resolved. This CDR3 spans 13 amino acids. Trimming shortened V by 2 bases and J by 1 base, and 4 bases separated the two germline ends. The V gene's germline CDR1 is SGHNT and CDR2 YYREEE (reference sequence). The chain's CDR3 is CASSFDSNQPQHF. CDR3 coding DNA: TGTGCCAGCAGCTTCGACAGCAATCAGCCCCAGCATTTT.

As DNA, the CDR3 is TGTGCCAGCAGCGCGGGACTACTGGGAGGGGCCAACGTCCTGACTTTC. This encodes CASSAGLLGGANVLTF. The rearrangement uses TRBV5-4 and TRBJ2-6; TRBD2 agrees at 7 bases. CDR1 is SGHNT and CDR2 is YYREEE in the germline V gene (reference sequence). The junction had 8 bases not matched to a gene; V was cut back by 4 bases and J by 4 bases. The CDR3 is 16 residues long. Drawing the rest from reference TRBV5-4 and TRBJ2-6, the complete variable domain is ETGVTQSPTHLIKTRGQQVTLRCSSQSGHNTVSWYQQALGQGPQFIFQYYREEENGRGNFPPRFSGLQFPNYSSELNVNALELDDSALYLCASSAGLLGGANVLTFGAGSRLTVL.

In this sample, this clone turned up a few times. The chain carries TRBV4-3 and TRBJ2-5, with TRBD2 matching 11 bases. V gave up 1 base and J gave up 1 base; unmatched junction bases: 5. CDR1 LGHNA and CDR2 YSLEER come from the germline V gene. The CDR3 runs 17 residues. CDR3 residues: CASSQVFGTSGQETQYF. In DNA form, the CDR3 reads TGCGCCAGCAGCCAAGTCTTTGGGACTAGCGGCCAAGAGACCCAGTACTTC.

The rearrangement joins TRBV11-3 to TRBJ2-1; 9 bases match TRBD2. The CDR3 length is 16 residues. Germline-derived CDR1 and CDR2 are SGHNT and YENEEA. The junction had 5 bases not matched to a gene; V was cut back by 0 bases and J by 5 bases. The CDR3 spells CASSLDASGIDNEQFF. The CDR3 DNA reads TGTGCCAGCAGCTTAGACGCTAGCGGGATTGACAATGAGCAGTTCTTC.

V and J are TRBV15 and TRBJ2-7; D gene uncertain. Germline-derived CDR1 and CDR2 are LNHNV and YYDKDF (reference sequence). The V gene lost 3 bases and the J gene lost 7 bases, with 16 bases spanning the gap. The CDR3 consists of 14 residues. CDR3 bases: TGTGCCACCAGCAGGGACGGATCACCTTGGGAGCAGTACTTC. It encodes CATSRDGSPWEQYF. Full variable domain (remainder filled in from reference TRBV15 and TRBJ2-7): DAMVIQNPRYQVTQFGKPVTLSCSQTLNHNVMYWYQQKSSQAPKLLFHYYDKDFNNEADTPDNFQSRRPNTSFCFLDIRSPGLGDTAMYLCATSRDGSPWEQYFGPGTRLTVT.

In this sample, this clone turned up a few times. V and J are TRBV28 and TRBJ2-3; 15 nucleotides line up with TRBD2. There are 15 residues in the CDR3. Germline values: CDR1 MDHEN, CDR2 SYDVKM. Losses at the gene ends were 8 bases for V and 6 bases for J; bases not matched to a gene: 6. The CDR3 DNA is TGTGCCAGCGGATCCGGGACTAGCGGGAGGGATACGCAGTATTTT. Amino acids: CASGSGTSGRDTQYF.

CDR3 nucleotides: TGTGCCAGCAGCTTAGTAGGGGCTAATGAAAAACTGTTTTTT. Translating gives CASSLVGANEKLFF. The rearrangement links TRBV7-6 to TRBJ1-4; possible D gene TRBD1, 5 bases. Germline-derived CDR1 and CDR2 are SGHVS and FNYEAQ. Trimming removed 1 base at V and 3 bases at J, with 6 bases between. CDR3 length: 14 residues.

The J gene is TRBJ2-1, the V gene TRBV2; weak D call: TRBD2 (5 bases). The CDR3 runs 15 residues. Per germline, CDR1 SNHLY and CDR2 FYNNEI. Trimming removed 4 bases from V and 5 bases from J, with 15 bases in between. The CDR3 nucleotides read TGTGCCAGCAGTGGAAGACCGGGAAGGGACAATGAGCAGTTCTTC. Amino acids: CASSGRPGRDNEQFF.

This clone appeared a few times. CDR3 in amino acids: CSAGTPPTGELFF. In DNA, the CDR3 is TGCAGCGCTGGGACTCCTCCCACCGGGGAGCTGTTTTTT. V gene TRBV29-1 combines with J gene TRBJ2-2, with D tentatively TRBD2 (6 bases). V was trimmed by 7 bases and J by 4 bases, leaving 13 bases between them. This CDR3 region has 13 residues. Germline lookup yields CDR1 SQVTM and CDR2 ANQGSEA.